This is a list of T cell receptor beta chains from one sample in a study of T cell repertoires in aging, cancer and after chemotherapy. Via MiXCR, TCRdb re-called the multiplex PCR reads, giving one row per CDR3 protein. The data hold around 8,600 distinct CDR3 sequences, with more than 20% observed a single time. The sequenced material came from blood. All receptors come from a human donor with a blood cancer. The donor label of this sample is uncertain. CDR3s include the opening cysteine and the closing phenylalanine or tryptophan. The D gene is left open where the match is weak. Expanded clones are given a class, and other clones once, few, many or no size at all.

TRBV7-6	medium-sized	TRBD2	TRBJ2-2	TGTGCCAGCAGCTTAGGACCGGGGGGGAACACCGGGGAGCTGTTTTTT	CASSLGPGGNTGELFF
TRBV5-4	few	.	TRBJ1-1	TGTGCCAGCAGCCCCGAGTTAGGGGGCACTGAAGCTTTCTTT	CASSPELGGTEAFF
TRBV11-1	.	TRBD2	TRBJ2-3	TGTGCCAGCAGCTTACCTACGCGCGGGAGGCCCACAGATACGCAGTATTTT	CASSLPTRGRPTDTQYF
TRBV19	medium-sized	TRBD1	TRBJ1-5	TGTGCCAGTAGTATTGGGCAGGGGGCACCCCAGCATTTT	CASSIGQGAPQHF
TRBV20-1	few	TRBD2	TRBJ2-5	TGCAGTGCTAGGGCGGGAGTAGCAGAGACCCAGTACTTC	CSARAGVAETQYF
TRBV18	medium-sized	TRBD1	TRBJ1-5	TGTGCCAGCTCACCGGACAGGGCTCAGCCCCAGCATTTT	CASSPDRAQPQHF
TRBV20-1	.	TRBD1	TRBJ1-4	TGCAGTGCTACAACCTGGGGACAGTTCCAACTCCCAAATGAAAAACTGTTTTTT	CSATTWGQFQLPNEKLFF
TRBV5-4	medium-sized	TRBD2	TRBJ2-1	TGTGCCAGCAGCTTGCCACTAGCGGGAAACAATGAGCAGTTCTTC	CASSLPLAGNNEQFF
TRBV6-1	medium-sized	.	TRBJ2-3	TGTGCCAGCAGTGAAGCGCTTAGGGGGGAGGGGTCAGATACGCAGTATTTT	CASSEALRGEGSDTQYF
TRBV6-6	medium-sized	.	TRBJ2-7	TGTGCCAGCAGCCCCAGGGACCCTCCCTACGAGCAGTACTTC	CASSPRDPPYEQYF
TRBV24-1	many	TRBD1	TRBJ1-5	TGTGCCACCAGTGATTTGCAGGGGGCTCGACAGCCCCAGCATTTT	CATSDLQGARQPQHF
TRBV19	medium-sized	.	TRBJ1-5	TGTGCCTCTAAAGCGGACAGATCAAATCAGCCCCAGCATTTT	CASKADRSNQPQHF
TRBV19	medium-sized	TRBD2	TRBJ2-3	TGTGCCAGTGGTTCTTGGGGGGGGAACACAGATACGCAGTATTTT	CASGSWGGNTDTQYF
TRBV13	.	TRBD1	TRBJ1-1	TGTGCCAGCAGCTTGGGGACAGGGGAATTACACACTGAAGCTTTCTTT	CASSLGTGELHTEAFF
TRBV18	few	TRBD1	TRBJ1-3	TGTGCCAGCTCACGGACAGGGGCTTCGGGAAACACCATATATTTT	CASSRTGASGNTIYF
TRBV12-3/TRBV12-4	.	TRBD1	TRBJ1-5	TGTGCCAGCAGGCCGACAGGGGACCGGCCCCAGCATTTT	CASRPTGDRPQHF
TRBV19	medium-sized	.	TRBJ1-5	TGTGCCAGTAGTATAGCCCCGATGGGGACGGTCAGTCAGCCCCAGCATTTT	CASSIAPMGTVSQPQHF
TRBV11-1	medium-sized	TRBD2	TRBJ2-1	TGTGCCAACGACTCTAGCGGGAGAATAGATGAGCAGTTCTTC	CANDSSGRIDEQFF
TRBV10-2	.	TRBD1	TRBJ1-6	TGCGCCAGCAGTGAGCTTGGACAGGGTGCGTCACCCCTCCACTTT	CASSELGQGASPLHF
TRBV12-3/TRBV12-4	.	TRBD2	TRBJ2-1	TGTGCCAGCAGTCTTAGCGGGAGCCGCAATGAGCAGTTCTTC	CASSLSGSRNEQFF
TRBV5-4	few	TRBD1	TRBJ1-1	TGTGCCAGCAGCTTTGGACAGGGGTACACTGAAGCTTTCTTT	CASSFGQGYTEAFF
TRBV6-1	few	TRBD1	TRBJ1-3	TGTGCCAGCAGCATGGACAGGGTCGGAAACACCATATATTTT	CASSMDRVGNTIYF
TRBV19	medium-sized	.	TRBJ1-1	TGTGCCAGTAATGAACGGCTGGGGGCCTTGAACACTGAAGCTTTCTTT	CASNERLGALNTEAFF
TRBV6-5	medium-sized	.	TRBJ2-1	TGTGCCAGCATTTGGTTGGATGAGCAGTTCTTC	CASIWLDEQFF
TRBV13	.	.	TRBJ1-1	TGTGCCAGCAGCTTGCAGGGAAACACTGAAGCTTTCTTT	CASSLQGNTEAFF
TRBV6-1	.	.	TRBJ2-4	TGTGCCAGCAGCCAAGAGGGACTCAAAAACATTCAGTACTTC	CASSQEGLKNIQYF
TRBV19	medium-sized	TRBD2	TRBJ2-1	TGTGCCAGTAGTTGGGCGGGAGGCCCCCACAATGAGCAGTTCTTC	CASSWAGGPHNEQFF
TRBV6-6	many	.	TRBJ1-5	TGTGCCAGCAGTTACGACCCGCAGGGCTTCAATCAGCCCCAGCATTTT	CASSYDPQGFNQPQHF
TRBV12-3/TRBV12-4	few	.	TRBJ2-3	TGTGCCAGCAGTTTAGCGGCGGGGACAGATACGCAGTATTTT	CASSLAAGTDTQYF
TRBV18	.	TRBD1	TRBJ1-3	TGTGCCAGCTCACCCCAGGACAGGGGGTCCTCTGGAAACACCATATATTTT	CASSPQDRGSSGNTIYF
TRBV5-1	.	.	TRBJ2-6	TGCGCCAGCAGCTTTGGAGGACCTGGGGCCAACGTCCTGACTTTC	CASSFGGPGANVLTF
TRBV30	few	.	TRBJ1-1	TGTGCCTGGAGTGAGGGGAACACTGAAGCTTTCTTT	CAWSEGNTEAFF
TRBV18	many	.	TRBJ1-5	TGTGCCAGCTCACCACGTGGGTGGAATCAGCCCCAGCATTTT	CASSPRGWNQPQHF
TRBV27	.	.	TRBJ2-5	TGTGCCAGCAGTTACCCCGGGACCGGTGGAGAGACCCAGTACTTC	CASSYPGTGGETQYF
TRBV7-2	.	TRBD2	TRBJ2-5	TGTGCCAGCAGCTTATATCGAGCGGGGCCCCCTGAGACCCAGTACTTC	CASSLYRAGPPETQYF
TRBV5-5	many	.	TRBJ2-7	TGTGCCAGCAGCGGTAACCCAGGAAACTACGAGCAGTACTTC	CASSGNPGNYEQYF
TRBV12-3/TRBV12-4	medium-sized	.	TRBJ2-6	TGTGCCAGCAGTTTTGTACCCCCGAGCTCTGGGGCCAACGTCCTGACTTTC	CASSFVPPSSGANVLTF
TRBV19	medium-sized	.	TRBJ2-5	TGTGCCAGTAGTGAGCAGGGCGCACAAGAGACCCAGTACTTC	CASSEQGAQETQYF
TRBV6-5	medium-sized	.	TRBJ2-7	TGTGCCAGCAGTTACGTCGGGGAGGACGAGCAGTACTTC	CASSYVGEDEQYF
TRBV30	.	.	TRBJ1-5	TGTGCCTGGAGTCCCGGGGGAAGTAGCAATCAGCCCCAGCATTTT	CAWSPGGSSNQPQHF
TRBV28	few	TRBD2	TRBJ2-1	TGTGCCAGCACCTTGGTGCTAGCGGGGTTAAATGAGCAGTTCTTC	CASTLVLAGLNEQFF